Sequencing of this T cell receptor beta chain was carried out in a study of T cell repertoires in cytomegalovirus infection. Study information: Public TCR beta signatures marked donors with CMV infection and the matching HLA. General study results and limits: HLA-C-restricted CMV-specific TCR beta clonotypes prevailed in the ex vivo response.

This clonotype was seen only a few times. The antigen is unknown. TCRdb called the reads again in MiXCR, with one record for every CDR3 protein. This repertoire shows fewer than 700,000 distinct CDR3 sequences, more than 20% found once; its top ten account for approximately 8.2%. The sample taken for sequencing was CD8+ T cells from PBMCs. The receptor was isolated from a human donor in good health (CMV status not recorded). Some clones in this sample may be carry-over from other donors' samples.

CDR3 in DNA: TGTGCCAGCACCCCGGAGGACAGCTCCTACGAGCAGTACTTC. Protein sequence: CASTPEDSSYEQYF. The genes are TRBV28 and TRBJ2-7, with a weak D call TRBD1 (6 bases). V lost 7 bases and J 0 bases, leaving 13 bases between the germline ends. There are 14 residues in the CDR3. Germline CDR1 MDHEN, CDR2 SYDVKM.